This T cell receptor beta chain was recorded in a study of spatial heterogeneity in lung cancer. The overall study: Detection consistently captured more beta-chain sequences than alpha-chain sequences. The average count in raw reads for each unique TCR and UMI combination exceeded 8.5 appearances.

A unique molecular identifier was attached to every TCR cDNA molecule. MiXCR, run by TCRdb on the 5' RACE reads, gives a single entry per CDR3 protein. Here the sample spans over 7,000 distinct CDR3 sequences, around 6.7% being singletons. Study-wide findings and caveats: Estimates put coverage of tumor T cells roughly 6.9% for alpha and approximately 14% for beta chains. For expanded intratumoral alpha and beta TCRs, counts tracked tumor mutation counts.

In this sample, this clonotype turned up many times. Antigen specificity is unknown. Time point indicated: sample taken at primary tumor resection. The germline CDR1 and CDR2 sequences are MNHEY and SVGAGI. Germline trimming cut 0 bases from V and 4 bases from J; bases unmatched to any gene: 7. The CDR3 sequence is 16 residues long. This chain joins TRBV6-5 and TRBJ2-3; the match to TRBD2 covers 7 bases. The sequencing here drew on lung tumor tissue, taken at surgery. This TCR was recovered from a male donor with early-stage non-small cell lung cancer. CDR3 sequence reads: CASSYSSGTGADTQYF. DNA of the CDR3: TGTGCCAGCAGTTACTCGAGCGGGACCGGGGCAGATACGCAGTATTTT.